The clone carrying this T cell receptor (beta chain) was detected a few times. Losses at the gene ends were 0 bases for V and 4 bases for J; bases not matched to a gene: 3. The length of the CDR3 is 15 residues. Germline lookup yields CDR1 SGHKS and CDR2 YYEKEE (reference sequence). This specimen belongs to a study of blood T cell repertoires in COVID-19. Assay used: immunoSEQ multiplex PCR; TCRdb lists only in-frame clones, some missing. The sample gives 150,000 or so clones, around 82% of which show up once; about 15% is in the top ten. The chain uses TRBV5-5 and TRBJ2-7; TRBD1 agrees at 11 bases. The sample consisted of peripheral blood. The sequence was collected from a human donor with acute or convalescent COVID-19. The donor label of this sample is uncertain. The CDR3 spells CASSLGDRGWYEQYF. The DNA of the CDR3 is TGTGCCAGCAGCTTGGGGGACAGGGGGTGGTACGAGCAGTACTTC. Filled out from reference TRBV5-5 and TRBJ2-7, the complete variable domain reads DAGVTQSPTHLIKTRGQQVTLRCSPISGHKSVSWYQQVLGQGPQFIFQYYEKEERGRGNFPDRFSARQFPNYSSELNVNALLLGDSALYLCASSLGDRGWYEQYFGPGTRLTVT.